This record covers a single T cell receptor (beta chain). Its antigen remains unidentified. V was pared by 9 bases and J by 3 bases, with 15 bases between. Germline values: CDR1 ENHRY, CDR2 SYGVKD. The length of the CDR3 is 14 residues. TCRdb's table, derived via immunoSEQ multiplex PCR, lists solely in-frame clones and lacks some. Among about 73,000 clones listed, approximately 90% were seen once. These data belong to a study of cytomegalovirus exposure and HLA in healthy donors. Study-wide context: The platform used for the 120 or so validation repertoires matched that of the roughly 630 first-cohort repertoires, a later analysis reported.

Study-level points and caveats: Specific recognition of CMV antigens was confirmed in vitro for a few chains (all CMV-associated). Most TCR sequences were seen very rarely across donors, but some public TCRs occurred in many. Some TCR beta chains (around 160 of them) were listed as cytomegalovirus-associated.

Material for sequencing was PBMCs. This chain connects TRBV10-3 to TRBJ1-3, with D maybe TRBD1 (5 bases). The clonotype comes from a woman aged 18-29 years in good health and CMV-seropositive. The DNA of the CDR3 is TGTGCCATATCGACAGAATCCAGTGGAAACACCATATATTTT. It specifies CAISTESSGNTIYF.